These 29 T cell receptor beta chains originate from one sample sequenced in a study of early T cells in non-severe SARS-CoV-2 infection. One entry per CDR3 protein results from TCRdb running MiXCR on the 5' RACE reads. This table holds over 25,000 distinct CDR3 sequences, roughly 5.9% found once. The specimen sequenced was whole blood. The receptors here all came from an adult who was a healthcare worker with PCR-confirmed SARS-CoV-2 infection or an uninfected control (not recorded which).

This clonotype was counted ten times or more. The chain carries TRBV28 and TRBJ1-6; D unclear. There are 18 residues in the CDR3. Per the germline V gene, CDR1 is MDHEN and CDR2 is SYDVKM. Trimming shortened V by 7 bases and J by 9 bases, and 28 bases separated the two germline ends. The chain's CDR3 is CASKQFSRAQARSSPLHF. CDR3 nucleotides: TGTGCCAGCAAGCAGTTTTCCCGTGCCCAGGCCAGGAGTTCACCCCTCCACTTT.

This clonotype was observed many times. V and J are TRBV12-3 or TRBV12-4 and TRBJ1-4; D perhaps matches TRBD1 (6 bases). The V end lost 2 bases, the J end lost 7 bases, and 8 bases lay between the germline ends. The CDR3 sequence is 13 residues long. In nucleotides, the CDR3 is TGTGCCAGCAGTTTACAGGGGTTTGAAAAACTGTTTTTT. Translating gives CASSLQGFEKLFF.

This clonotype has at least ten counts. The J gene is TRBJ1-1, the V gene TRBV2; no clear D gene. In germline, CDR1 is SNHLY, CDR2 FYNNEI. This CDR3 region has 16 residues. Deletions cut 0 bases from V and 5 bases from J, with 16 bases between. CDR3 coding DNA: TGTGCCAGCAGTGAAGCTAAGATCGGGCACGGGACTGAAGCTTTCTTT. Translation: CASSEAKIGHGTEAFF.

Relative to its sample, this clonotype is medium-sized. The genes are TRBV25-1 and TRBJ2-6; D is unresolved. The V gene lost 4 bases and the J gene lost 2 bases, with 3 bases spanning the gap. This CDR3 is built from 13 residues. Germline lookup yields CDR1 MGHDK and CDR2 SYGVNS. CDR3 DNA: TGTGCCAGCAGTGTAACTGGGGCCAACGTCCTGACTTTC. It codes for CASSVTGANVLTF.

This chain uses TRBV19 with TRBJ2-7; D is ambiguous. The V end was cut by 3 bases, the J end by 2 bases, with 11 bases between. Germline loops: CDR1 LNHDA, CDR2 SQIVND (reference sequence). This CDR3 is built from 14 residues. In DNA, the CDR3 is TGTGCCAGTAGTATTAAAGGCAGACCCTACGAGCAGTACTTC. The encoded protein is CASSIKGRPYEQYF.

This clonotype was seen at least ten times. V gene TRBV7-2 combines with J gene TRBJ2-5, with 7 bases lining up with TRBD1. The CDR3 spans 16 residues. Unmatched junction bases numbered 8, after V lost 2 bases and J lost 2 bases. From germline, CDR1 is SGHTA and CDR2 FQGNSA. Here the CDR3 DNA reads TGTGCCAGCAGCTTATCCAACGCAGGGGGACAAGAGACCCAGTACTTC. Protein: CASSLSNAGGQETQYF.

This clonotype was detected ten times or more. The V gene is TRBV5-4, the J gene TRBJ2-3; 8 bases map to TRBD1. This CDR3 is built from 14 residues. The J segment lost 4 bases and the V segment lost 0 bases, leaving 1 base of the junction unmatched. The germline CDR1 and CDR2 sequences are SGHNT and YYREEE (reference sequence). CDR3 in DNA: TGTGCCAGCAGCTTGGTACAGGGGGCAGATACGCAGTATTTT. Its protein is CASSLVQGADTQYF.

This clonotype was counted many times. This chain links TRBV28 with TRBJ1-6; D remains unclear. Deletions cut 6 bases from V and 7 bases from J, with 16 bases between. The CDR3 totals 15 residues. In germline, CDR1 is MDHEN, CDR2 SYDVKM. The CDR3 nucleotides read TGTGCCAGCAGCTTCCCCTCTCTGGGGAATTCACCCCTCCACTTT. Residues: CASSFPSLGNSPLHF.

This clonotype occurred a few times. The V gene is TRBV12-3 or TRBV12-4, the J gene TRBJ2-1; 7 nucleotides line up with TRBD1. This CDR3 has 16 amino acids. Germline trimming cut 6 bases from V and 3 bases from J; bases unmatched to any gene: 11. CDR3 region: CASSPIADRVYNEQFF. CDR3 bases: TGTGCCAGCAGCCCCATAGCAGACAGGGTCTACAATGAGCAGTTCTTC.

This clonotype was seen a handful of times. The chain couples TRBV12-3 or TRBV12-4 to TRBJ2-2, with D possibly being TRBD2 (6 bases). V was shortened by 5 bases and J by 3 bases, with 16 bases between the two germline ends. CDR3 length: 16 residues. The CDR3 nucleotides read TGTGCCAGCAGTCCCCGGGGGAGCTATTACACCGGGGAGCTGTTTTTT. It yields the protein CASSPRGSYYTGELFF.

This clonotype came up a few times. V usage is TRBV11-2 and J usage is TRBJ2-5; 10 bases are shared with TRBD2. CDR3 length: 15 amino acids. Germline CDR1 is SGHAT and CDR2 is FQNNGV. Losses at the gene ends were 3 bases for V and 1 base for J; bases not matched to a gene: 2. CDR3 residues: CASSLTSGPQETQYF. The DNA for the CDR3 is TGTGCCAGCAGCTTGACTAGCGGGCCCCAAGAGACCCAGTACTTC.

This chain links TRBV20-1 with TRBJ2-2; no clear D. V lost 6 bases and J 1 base, leaving 12 bases between the germline ends. The CDR3 extends over 14 amino acids. Per germline, CDR1 DFQATT and CDR2 SNEGSKA (reference sequence). The CDR3 coding sequence is TGCAGTGCCATAGGCGATTTGAACACCGGGGAGCTGTTTTTT. The encoded protein is CSAIGDLNTGELFF.

This chain connects TRBV10-3 to TRBJ2-1, with unresolved D. V was trimmed by 1 base and J by 6 bases, leaving 10 bases between them. Germline CDR1 is ENHRY and CDR2 is SYGVKD. The CDR3 totals 14 residues. CDR3 coding DNA: TGTGCCATCAGTGAGTTTTCGGTGGGCAATGAGCAGTTCTTC. It yields the protein CAISEFSVGNEQFF.

This clonotype was seen just once. The chain combines TRBV10-3 with TRBJ2-2; 12 bases line up with TRBD2. J was trimmed by 6 bases and V by 4 bases; bases with no gene match: 6. Germline loops: CDR1 ENHRY, CDR2 SYGVKD. The length of the CDR3 is 16 residues. CDR3 DNA sequence: TGTGCCATCAGTGGACTAGCGGGAGACTCTGCCGGGGAGCTGTTTTTT. It yields the protein CAISGLAGDSAGELFF.

The chain couples TRBV7-6 to TRBJ2-5; D uncertain. The germline V gene encodes CDR1 SGHVS and CDR2 FNYEAQ. The CDR3 has 11 amino acids. V gave up 4 bases and J gave up 5 bases, with 5 bases separating them. The CDR3 reads CASSSWETQYF. The CDR3 bases are TGTGCCAGCAGCTCCTGGGAGACCCAGTACTTC.

This clonotype is medium-sized in the sample. The chain joins TRBV7-9 to TRBJ1-2; no reliable D call. This CDR3 is built from 13 residues. V was trimmed by 6 bases and J by 2 bases, leaving 10 bases between them. Per germline, CDR1 SEHNR and CDR2 FQNEAQ (reference sequence). As DNA, the CDR3 is TGTGCCAGCAGACCCGACAACAACTATGGCTACACCTTC. Translation: CASRPDNNYGYTF.

This clonotype came up a few times. V is TRBV7-2 and J is TRBJ2-1; a possible D gene is TRBD1 (5 bases). V dropped 1 base and J dropped 10 bases, with 20 bases sitting between them. The CDR3 runs 16 residues. Germline V gene sequence: CDR1 SGHTA, CDR2 FQGNSA. The CDR3 here is CASSLGVGQRLREQFF. In nucleotides, the CDR3 is TGTGCCAGCAGCTTAGGTGTAGGACAAAGGCTGAGGGAGCAGTTCTTC. The whole variable domain, filled in from reference TRBV7-2 and TRBJ2-1, reads GAGVSQSPSNKVTEKGKDVELRCDPISGHTALYWYRQSLGQGLEFLIYFQGNSAPDKSGLPSDRFSAERTGGSVSTLTIQRTQQEDSAVYLCASSLGVGQRLREQFFGPGTRLTVL.

In its sample, this clonotype was seen many times. The junction departs from the called germline gene at one end, perhaps through a read error. The CDR3 sequence is CASSPHWGNAGELFF. CDR3 DNA sequence: TGTGCCAGCAGTCCGCACTGGGGGAACGCCGGGGAGCTGTTTTTT. V and J are TRBV6-5 and TRBJ2-2, with D tentatively TRBD1 or TRBD2 (5 bases each). The CDR3 runs to 15 residues. The germline gives CDR1 MNHEY, CDR2 SVGAGI.

By sample fraction, this clonotype is medium-sized. The chain has TRBV5-1 and TRBJ2-3, with D tentatively TRBD1 or TRBD2 (6 bases each). The CDR3 loop spans 14 amino acids. Germline values: CDR1 SGHRS, CDR2 YFSETQ. V was pared by 4 bases and J by 10 bases, with 19 bases between. The CDR3, as DNA: TGCGCCAGCAGCCCCTTGGGGGGCCAGGTGGCGCAGTATTTT. Protein: CASSPLGGQVAQYF. The full variable domain, completed using reference TRBV5-1 and TRBJ2-3, is KAGVTQTPRYLIKTRGQQVTLSCSPISGHRSVSWYQQTPGQGLQFLFEYFSETQRNKGNFPGRFSGRQFSNSRSEMNVSTLELGDSALYLCASSPLGGQVAQYFGPGTRLTVL.

The gene calls are TRBV29-1 and TRBJ2-7, with 11 bases fitting TRBD2. Germline values: CDR1 SQVTM, CDR2 ANQGSEA. V trimming: 4 bases; J trimming: 1 base; junction bases outside the gene matches: 6. This CDR3 region has 15 residues. In DNA form, the CDR3 reads TGCAGCGTTGCTTTCGGGACTAGCGGTTCCTACGAGCAGTACTTC. Its translation is CSVAFGTSGSYEQYF.

This clonotype was counted many times. The V call is TRBV7-2, the J call TRBJ1-2; TRBD1 might be the D (6 bases). Trimming took 4 bases from V and 0 from J, leaving 15 bases between them. CDR3 length: 16 residues. The germline V gene has CDR1 SGHTA and CDR2 FQGNSA. In nucleotides, the CDR3 is TGTGCCAGCAGCTCACAGGGCCCGGTCGCTAACTATGGCTACACCTTC. This sequence encodes CASSSQGPVANYGYTF.

This rearrangement joins TRBV19 to TRBJ2-3, with 13 bases matching TRBD2. The CDR3 has 16 residues. V shed 5 bases, J shed 5 bases, and the junction held 7 bases outside the gene matches. Germline CDR1 reads LNHDA; CDR2 reads SQIVND (reference sequence). The DNA of the CDR3 is TGTGCCAGTAGTCGACTAGCGGGAGGCCCCAGAGATACGCAGTATTTT. This codes for CASSRLAGGPRDTQYF.

This clonotype was counted ten times or more. The gene calls are TRBV9 and TRBJ2-1, with 8 bases lining up with TRBD2. Losses at the gene ends were 3 bases for V and 5 bases for J; bases not matched to a gene: 13. The germline V gene encodes CDR1 SGDLS and CDR2 YYNGEE. This CDR3 is built from 17 residues. This chain's CDR3 is CASSANPKGGRHNEQFF. The CDR3 DNA is TGTGCCAGCAGCGCGAACCCCAAGGGCGGGAGGCACAATGAGCAGTTCTTC. Full variable domain (missing parts from reference TRBV9 and TRBJ2-1): DSGVTQTPKHLITATGQRVTLRCSPRSGDLSVYWYQQSLDQGLQFLIQYYNGEERAKGNILERFSAQQFPDLHSELNLSSLELGDSALYFCASSANPKGGRHNEQFFGPGTRLTVL.

The CDR3 DNA reads TGCAGTGCTAGAGAGGCCGGGAGGGTGGAGAATGAGCAGTTCTTC. As protein: CSAREAGRVENEQFF. This chain uses TRBV20-1 with TRBJ2-1, with TRBD2 matching over 8 bases. Trimming took 0 bases from V and 7 from J; bases not matched to a gene: 8. Germline V gene lookup returns CDR1 DFQATT and CDR2 SNEGSKA (reference sequence). This CDR3 spans 15 amino acids.

The genes are TRBV6-6 and TRBJ1-6; D ambiguous. There are 17 residues in the CDR3. V was trimmed by 8 bases and J by 0 bases, leaving 17 bases between them. Germline loops: CDR1 MNHNY, CDR2 SVGAGI (reference sequence). As DNA, the CDR3 is TGTGCCAGCGAAGGCAGTGCCCTTAGCTCCTATAATTCACCCCTCCACTTT. Translated, it gives CASEGSALSSYNSPLHF.

This clonotype was counted ten times or more. CDR3 bases: TGTGCCAGCTCACCGTCTGGTTGGGAGCAGTTCTTC. This codes for CASSPSGWEQFF. V is TRBV18 and J is TRBJ2-1; the D is unclear. The length of the CDR3 is 12 residues. Germline CDR1 reads KGHSH; CDR2 reads LQKENI. Deletions cut 3 bases from V and 10 bases from J, with 10 bases between.

This clonotype has just a few counts. The rearrangement uses TRBV29-1 and TRBJ1-2; 7 bases line up with TRBD1. CDR3 length equals 13 residues. CDR1 is SQVTM, CDR2 ANQGSEA, per germline. V lost 7 bases to trimming and J lost 6 bases; unmatched junction nucleotides: 11. The CDR3 DNA follows: TGCAGCGCCGACAGGGTTCCGGCGCATGGCTACACCTTC. It translates to CSADRVPAHGYTF.

This chain's CDR3 is CAWLTGRNSGNTIYF. CDR3 sequence (DNA): TGTGCCTGGTTGACAGGACGTAACTCTGGAAACACCATATATTTT. The V and J genes are TRBV30 and TRBJ1-3; the D gene is possibly TRBD1 (6 bases). CDR1 is GTSNPN and CDR2 is SVGIG in the germline V gene (reference sequence). The CDR3 has 15 amino acids. The V gene lost 5 bases and the J gene lost 0 bases, with 14 bases spanning the gap.

This clonotype ranks as medium-sized (0.01 to 0.1%). The V and J genes are TRBV20-1 and TRBJ1-2, with unresolved D. Per the germline V gene, CDR1 is DFQATT and CDR2 is SNEGSKA (reference sequence). V lost 6 bases to trimming and J lost 12 bases, with 17 bases between them. The CDR3 has 11 amino acids. The CDR3 DNA follows: TGCAGTGCCTCCCCCGGACGGGCGAACACCTTC. As protein: CSASPGRANTF.